These 8 T cell receptor beta chains came from one sample sequenced in a study of beta chain features in type 1 diabetes. Expressed TCRB transcripts were sequenced, since all the RNA that had been isolated was reverse transcribed. Profiled with immunoSEQ multiplex PCR; TCRdb holds only in-frame clones, not every one. The sample contains almost 350,000 clones, approximately 8.2% of which appear only once. Sample: central memory CD4+ T cells from blood. The receptors stem from a woman aged 18 to 35 in good health.

This clone was detected a few times. This sequence joins TRBV6-5 and TRBJ1-1; TRBD1 agrees at 9 bases. The germline CDR1 and CDR2 sequences are MNHEY and SVGAGI. The CDR3 is 15 amino acids. After removal of 6 bases from V and 0 bases from J, the junction contained 5 bases not matched to a gene. This chain's CDR3 is CASSRGQGMNTEAFF. The CDR3 nucleotides read TGTGCCAGCAGCCGTGGACAGGGGATGAACACTGAAGCTTTCTTT.

The J gene is TRBJ2-1, the V gene TRBV28; the match to TRBD1 covers 7 bases. The CDR3 is made up of 17 amino acids. V dropped 1 base and J dropped 7; count of bases not matched to a gene: 13. Germline CDR1 reads MDHEN; CDR2 reads SYDVKM. CDR3 protein: CASSLLGGRGARNEQFF. The CDR3 bases are TGTGCCAGCAGTTTATTAGGGGGCAGGGGTGCACGGAATGAGCAGTTCTTC.

The CDR3 bases are TGTGCTTCACAGGGGTGGGGCACCATCACAGATACGCAGTATTTT. Encoded protein: CASQGWGTITDTQYF. This rearrangement joins TRBV7-2 to TRBJ2-3, with TRBD1 identical over 7 bases. CDR1 and CDR2 from the germline V gene are SGHTA and FQGNSA. The CDR3 loop spans 15 amino acids.

This clone was seen only a few times. In nucleotides, the CDR3 is TGTGCCAGCAGCTTATGGGGAGCCGTCGATGAGCAGTTCTTC. It is translated as CASSLWGAVDEQFF. The genes are TRBV7-2 and TRBJ2-1; a possible D gene is TRBD2 (5 bases). Germline V gene sequence: CDR1 SGHTA, CDR2 FQGNSA. V lost 2 bases, J lost 8 bases, and 13 bases lay in between. The CDR3 loop spans 14 amino acids.

The chain is built from TRBV2 and TRBJ1-4; the D gene is possibly TRBD1 (5 bases). Per germline, CDR1 SNHLY and CDR2 FYNNEI. V was trimmed by 6 bases and J by 8 bases, leaving 19 bases between them. The CDR3 spans 15 residues. CDR3 DNA sequence: TGTGCCAGCAGGACCCCCAGGGTAGCGGCGGAAAAACTGTTTTTT. Amino acids: CASRTPRVAAEKLFF.

This clone appeared a few times. The chain recombines TRBV28 with TRBJ2-3; 11 bases match TRBD2. J gave up 2 bases and V 4 bases, and 2 bases lay outside the gene matches. This CDR3 has 15 residues. Germline CDR1 is MDHEN and CDR2 is SYDVKM. The CDR3 reads CASSSSGRSTDTQYF. DNA for the CDR3: TGTGCCAGCAGTTCTAGCGGGAGGTCCACAGATACGCAGTATTTT.

V usage is TRBV11-3 and J usage is TRBJ2-3, with TRBD1 as a possible D gene (5 bases). Germline V gene lookup returns CDR1 SGHNT and CDR2 YENEEA. V was clipped by 0 bases and J by 3 bases, with 10 bases between them. CDR3 length: 15 residues. CDR3 in amino acids: CASSLEGRATDTQYF. The CDR3 DNA is TGTGCCAGCAGCTTAGAGGGCAGGGCGACAGATACGCAGTATTTT. The complete variable domain, with remaining parts taken from reference TRBV11-3 and TRBJ2-3, reads EAGVVQSPRYKIIEKKQPVAFWCNPISGHNTLYWYLQNLGQGPELLIRYENEEAVDDSQLPKDRFSAERLKGVDSTLKIQPAELGDSAVYLCASSLEGRATDTQYFGPGTRLTVL.

This clone was found many times. The V call is TRBV7-3, the J call TRBJ1-4; TRBD1 might be the D (6 bases). Germline CDR1 and CDR2: SGHTA and FQGTGA. This CDR3 has 16 residues. The V and J ends lost 1 base and 8 bases respectively, with 17 bases between them. As DNA, the CDR3 is TGTGCCAGCAGCTTAAGACTGGGGGGCCCTAGCGAAAAACTGTTTTTT. Amino acids: CASSLRLGGPSEKLFF.